Given below is one T cell receptor beta chain in context. What it binds is not known. The data derive from a study of CD8 T cells in Susac syndrome. Study-wide points: Individuals included in the TCR sequencing and HLA analysis were acknowledged by the study to be relatively few in number.

Trimming shortened V by 0 bases and J by 0 bases, and 13 bases separated the two germline ends. CDR1 is SGHRS, CDR2 YFSETQ, per germline. CDR3 size: 16 residues. Negative isolation was used for CD8+ and CD4+ T cells and FACS enrichment for TEMRA cells. cDNA came from approximately 0.5 to 1 ug RNA primed by random hexamers. One entry per CDR3 protein results from TCRdb running MiXCR on the immunoSEQ multiplex PCR reads. Of some 170,000 distinct CDR3 sequences in the sample, just over 90% were seen once. The rearrangement joins TRBV5-1 to TRBJ2-7, with D possibly being TRBD2 (6 bases). The receptor was isolated from a human donor in good health. Material for sequencing was CD4+ T cells from PBMCs. In DNA, the CDR3 is TGCGCCAGCAGCTTGGGCGCACAGGAGGGCTCCTACGAGCAGTACTTC. It codes for CASSLGAQEGSYEQYF.